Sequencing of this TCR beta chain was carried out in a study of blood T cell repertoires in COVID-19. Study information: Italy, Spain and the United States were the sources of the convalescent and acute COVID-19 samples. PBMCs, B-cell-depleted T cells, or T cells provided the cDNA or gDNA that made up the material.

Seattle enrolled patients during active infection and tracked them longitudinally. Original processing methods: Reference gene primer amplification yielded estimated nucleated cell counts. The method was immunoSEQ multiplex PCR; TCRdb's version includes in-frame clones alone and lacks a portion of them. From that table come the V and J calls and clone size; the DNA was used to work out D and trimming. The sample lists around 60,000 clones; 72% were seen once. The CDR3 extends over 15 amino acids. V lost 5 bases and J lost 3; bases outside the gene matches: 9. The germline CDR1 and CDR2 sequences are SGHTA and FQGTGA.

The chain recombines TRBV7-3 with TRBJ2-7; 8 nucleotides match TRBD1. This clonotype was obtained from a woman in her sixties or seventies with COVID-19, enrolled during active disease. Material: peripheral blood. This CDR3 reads CASSPTGTGDYEQYF. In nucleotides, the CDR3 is TGTGCCAGCAGCCCCACCGGGACAGGAGACTACGAGCAGTACTTC.